These 12 T cell receptor beta chains originate from one sample sequenced in a study of beta chain features in type 1 diabetes. Whole-study findings and limits: Shortening of TCRB CDR3s, moderate but significant, appeared in all four CD4+ subsets of Type 1 diabetes patients.

The antigens these receptors bind are not known. The investigators reverse transcribed all of the isolated RNA, so they sequenced expressed TCRB transcripts. TCRdb's table, derived via immunoSEQ multiplex PCR, lists solely in-frame clones and lacks some. Here the sample spans approximately 160,000 clones, under 13% being singletons. Sequenced input: central memory CD4+ T cells from blood. The receptors were gathered from a man in his thirties or forties with type 1 diabetes.

The sample holds a few counts of this clone. The chain joins TRBV29-1 to TRBJ2-2; D is possibly TRBD2 (6 bases). V was trimmed by 4 bases and J by 4 bases, leaving 13 bases between them. Per the germline V gene, CDR1 is SQVTM and CDR2 is ANQGSEA. CDR3 length: 14 amino acids. The CDR3 region is CSVGTAGSTGELFF. The CDR3 region has the DNA TGCAGCGTTGGGACGGCGGGGAGCACCGGGGAGCTGTTTTTT.

V usage is TRBV2 and J usage is TRBJ1-2, with TRBD1 as a possible D gene (5 bases). The CDR3 is 14 amino acids. The germline V and J ends were trimmed by 3 bases and 4 bases, with 12 bases remaining between them. CDR1 is SNHLY and CDR2 is FYNNEI in the germline V gene. CDR3 region: CASSEQGLAYGYTF. CDR3 nucleotides: TGTGCCAGCAGTGAGCAGGGACTAGCCTATGGCTACACCTTC.

The V gene is TRBV4-3, the J gene TRBJ2-1; D perhaps matches TRBD2 (6 bases). This CDR3 has 13 residues. Trimming pared 1 base from V and 10 bases from J, leaving 11 bases between. The germline gives CDR1 LGHNA, CDR2 YSLEER. CDR3 sequence (DNA): TGCGCCAGCAGCCAAGTAATCGGGAGAGAGCAGTTCTTC. It is translated as CASSQVIGREQFF.

This clone was detected a few times. The V call is TRBV2, the J call TRBJ2-1, with 15 bases fitting TRBD2. After removal of 6 bases from V and 1 base from J, the junction contained 4 bases not matched to a gene. The CDR3 has 17 residues. Germline lookup yields CDR1 SNHLY and CDR2 FYNNEI. The CDR3 nucleotides read TGTGCCAGCAGCGGGACTAGCGGGAGGTGGTCCTACAATGAGCAGTTCTTC. As protein: CASSGTSGRWSYNEQFF. Based on the CDR3 plus reference TRBV2 and TRBJ2-1, the full variable domain is EPEVTQTPSHQVTQMGQEVILRCVPISNHLYFYWYRQILGQKVEFLVSFYNNEISEKSEIFDDQFSVERPDGSNFTLKIRSTKLEDSAMYFCASSGTSGRWSYNEQFFGPGTRLTVL.

About this clone: Additional DNA sequences in this sample encode the identical CDR3. The gene calls are TRBV7-3 and TRBJ2-3, with TRBD1 matching 9 bases. V lost 5 bases and J lost 2; bases outside the gene matches: 5. CDR3 length: 15 residues. CDR1 and CDR2 (germline): SGHTA, FQGTGA. The CDR3: CASSPGQGNTDTQYF. CDR3 nucleotide sequence: TGTGCCAGCAGCCCGGGACAGGGAAACACAGATACGCAGTATTTT.

This clone has only a few counts. J is TRBJ2-6 and V is TRBV2; 10 nucleotides match TRBD1. Germline V gene data show CDR1 as SNHLY and CDR2 as FYNNEI. CDR3 length: 17 residues. The J segment lost 2 bases and the V segment lost 5 bases, leaving 6 bases of the junction unmatched. The DNA of the CDR3 is TGTGCCAGCAGTCCGACAGGGGGCGGAACTGGGGCCAACGTCCTGACTTTC. Translating it yields CASSPTGGGTGANVLTF.

This clone was recorded a few times. V and J are TRBV7-2 and TRBJ2-5; TRBD2 matches 7 bases. CDR3 length: 14 residues. Germline CDR1 SGHTA, CDR2 FQGNSA. Unmatched junction bases numbered 4, after V lost 5 bases and J lost 1 base. The DNA of the CDR3 is TGTGCCAGCAGCCGATCTAGCGGCCAAGAGACCCAGTACTTC. Translating it yields CASSRSSGQETQYF. Supplemented by reference TRBV7-2 and TRBJ2-5, the full variable domain reads GAGVSQSPSNKVTEKGKDVELRCDPISGHTALYWYRQSLGQGLEFLIYFQGNSAPDKSGLPSDRFSAERTGGSVSTLTIQRTQQEDSAVYLCASSRSSGQETQYFGPGTRLLVL.

The chain joins TRBV25-1 to TRBJ1-2; possibly TRBD1 for D (5 bases). This CDR3 comprises 12 residues. From germline, CDR1 is MGHDK and CDR2 SYGVNS. V was trimmed by 8 bases and J by 3 bases, leaving 10 bases between them. The DNA for the CDR3 is TGTGCCAGCCGGCGGGGGGACTATGGCTACACCTTC. It yields the protein CASRRGDYGYTF.

The chain has TRBV25-1 and TRBJ2-7; 7 bases are a match to TRBD1. Germline trimming cut 4 bases from V and 2 bases from J; bases unmatched to any gene: 2. CDR3 size: 13 residues. Germline CDR1 reads MGHDK; CDR2 reads SYGVNS. The CDR3 DNA follows: TGTGCCAGCAGTGGGGGGACAGCCTACGAGCAGTACTTC. Amino acids: CASSGGTAYEQYF.

This chain joins TRBV7-9 and TRBJ2-5; 9 bases align to TRBD1. CDR1 SEHNR and CDR2 FQNEAQ come from the germline V gene (reference sequence). This CDR3 is built from 15 residues. J lost 1 base, V lost 1 base, and 1 base had no gene match. The CDR3 nucleotides are TGTGCCAGCAGCTTAGGGACAGGGGTCCAAGAGACCCAGTACTTC. Its protein is CASSLGTGVQETQYF.

This clone turned up a few times. The gene calls are TRBV7-3 and TRBJ1-5; D remains ambiguous. The CDR3 runs to 13 residues. The germline V gene has CDR1 SGHTA and CDR2 FQGTGA. Trimming left V 2 bases short and J 5 bases short, with 7 bases between. The CDR3, as DNA: TGTGCCAGCAGCTTAGGCGGGGATCAGCCCCAGCATTTT. Encoded protein: CASSLGGDQPQHF.

This clone was seen a handful of times. This sequence joins TRBV7-9 and TRBJ1-5, with TRBD1 identical over 10 bases. CDR1 is SEHNR, CDR2 FQNEAQ, per germline (reference sequence). V dropped 1 base and J dropped 7; count of bases not matched to a gene: 4. The CDR3 is 15 amino acids. CDR3 residues: CASSLGQGADQPQHF. The CDR3 DNA is TGTGCCAGCAGCTTAGGACAGGGGGCTGACCAGCCCCAGCATTTT.